This TCR beta chain was identified during a study of blood T cell repertoires in COVID-19. The wider study: T cells, B-cell-depleted T cells, or PBMCs supplied cDNA or gDNA.

The CDR3 covers 14 residues. The V gene's germline CDR1 is SQVTM and CDR2 ANQGSEA. J was trimmed by 6 bases and V by 6 bases; bases with no gene match: 11. How the authors handled the data: The assay estimated nucleated cells by amplifying reference gene primers. Sequencing was performed with immunoSEQ multiplex PCR; in TCRdb, only in-frame clones are kept and a portion is missing. The V and J calls and clone size come from that table; D and trimming were worked out from the DNA. The table lists 200,000 or so clones, 70% to 90% of them singletons. The TCR originated in a woman aged 70-85 years with acute or convalescent COVID-19. This chain uses TRBV29-1 with TRBJ2-3; 8 bases line up with TRBD1. The sequencing sample was made of peripheral blood. CDR3 nucleotides: TGCAGCGTCCAAAGTCAGGGGGCTGGCGATACGCAGTATTTT. Amino acid sequence: CSVQSQGAGDTQYF.